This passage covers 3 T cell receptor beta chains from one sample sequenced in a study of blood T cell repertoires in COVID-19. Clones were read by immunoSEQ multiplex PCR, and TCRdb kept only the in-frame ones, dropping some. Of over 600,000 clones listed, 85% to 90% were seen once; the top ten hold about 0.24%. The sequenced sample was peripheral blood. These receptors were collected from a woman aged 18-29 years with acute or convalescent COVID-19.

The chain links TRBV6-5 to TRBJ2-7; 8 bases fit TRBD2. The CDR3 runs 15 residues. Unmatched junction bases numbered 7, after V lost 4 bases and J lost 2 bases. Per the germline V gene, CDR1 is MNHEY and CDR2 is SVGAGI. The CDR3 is CASSSTRGGAYEQYF. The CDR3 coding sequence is TGTGCCAGCAGTTCCACACGGGGGGGGGCCTACGAGCAGTACTTC.

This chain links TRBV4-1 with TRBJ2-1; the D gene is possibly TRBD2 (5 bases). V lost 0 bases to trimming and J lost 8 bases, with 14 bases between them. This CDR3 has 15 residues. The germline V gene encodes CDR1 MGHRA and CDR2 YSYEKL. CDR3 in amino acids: CASSQEEVAAYEQFF. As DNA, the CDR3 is TGCGCCAGCAGCCAAGAGGAGGTGGCCGCATATGAGCAGTTCTTC.

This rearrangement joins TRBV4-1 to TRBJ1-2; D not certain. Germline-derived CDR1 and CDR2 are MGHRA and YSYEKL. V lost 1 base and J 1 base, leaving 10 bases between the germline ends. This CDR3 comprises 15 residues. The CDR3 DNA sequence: TGCGCCAGCAGCCAAGTTTCAGATCTTAACTATGGCTACACCTTC. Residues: CASSQVSDLNYGYTF.